Below, 19 T cell receptor beta chains from the same sample are listed, as sequenced in a study of cytomegalovirus exposure and HLA in healthy donors. PCR amplification relied on 60 Vbeta primers (plus 13 Jbeta primers). Method: immunoSEQ multiplex PCR; TCRdb's copy keeps in-frame clones and lacks some. The profile covers roughly 20,000 clones, with 65% to 75% appearing a single time and around 3.5% taken by the ten largest. Sequencing used PBMCs. These receptors were obtained from a man aged 18 to 35 in good health and CMV-seronegative.

The chain combines TRBV30 with TRBJ1-2, with 11 bases fitting TRBD1. V dropped 3 bases and J dropped 8; count of bases not matched to a gene: 17. CDR1 and CDR2 from the germline V gene are GTSNPN and SVGIG (reference sequence). This CDR3 contains 17 residues. The CDR3 bases are TGTGCCTGGAGCGACCCAGGGGACAGGGGGATTGTAGAGGGCTACACCTTC. Translating it yields CAWSDPGDRGIVEGYTF.

This clone was counted a few times. The chain has TRBV30 and TRBJ2-5; D ambiguous. Germline V CDR1 and CDR2: GTSNPN, SVGIG (reference sequence). Trimming took off 0 bases at V and 7 bases at J, with 15 bases between the two ends. The CDR3 consists of 14 residues. The CDR3 sequence is CAWSVETRIATQYF. DNA for the CDR3: TGTGCCTGGAGTGTAGAAACCAGAATTGCGACCCAGTACTTC. The complete variable domain, with remaining parts taken from reference TRBV30 and TRBJ2-5, reads SQTIHQWPATLVQPVGSPLSLECTVEGTSNPNLYWYRQAAGRGLQLLFYSVGIGQISSEVPQNLSASRPQDRQFILSSKKLLLSDSGFYLCAWSVETRIATQYFGPGTRLLVL.

The chain employs TRBV6-7 and TRBJ2-1, with 12 positions matching TRBD2. TRBV6-7 is annotated as an ORF whose role is uncertain. The CDR3 has 16 residues. V trimming: 2 bases; J trimming: 7 bases; junction bases outside the gene matches: 6. The CDR3 bases are TGTGCCAGCAGTTACCCACTAGCGGGAGGACGGAATGAGCAGTTCTTC. Its translation is CASSYPLAGGRNEQFF.

J is TRBJ2-7 and V is TRBV4-1; 8 positions agree with TRBD1. This CDR3 has 15 residues. With V trimmed by 3 bases and J by 4 bases, 8 bases remained unmatched. Germline V lookup: CDR1 MGHRA, CDR2 YSYEKL. The CDR3 coding sequence is TGCGCCAGCAGCCAGCTGGGACAGGACAATTACGAGCAGTACTTC. Translating it yields CASSQLGQDNYEQYF.

The chain uses TRBV6-5 and TRBJ1-4; a possible D gene is TRBD1 (6 bases). The CDR3 is 15 residues long. Germline V gene sequence: CDR1 MNHEY, CDR2 SVGAGI. The ends were cut back, 0 bases at V and 6 bases at J, with 11 bases in the middle. CDR3 nucleotide sequence: TGTGCCAGCAGTTACTCGGGGAGGGGGGATGAAAAACTGTTTTTT. Its translation: CASSYSGRGDEKLFF.

Only one count was recorded for this clone. The V call is TRBV6-5, the J call TRBJ2-7, with 7 bases that match TRBD1. J was trimmed by 3 bases and V by 8 bases; bases with no gene match: 1. The CDR3 consists of 11 residues. CDR1 and CDR2 from the germline V gene are MNHEY and SVGAGI. This CDR3 reads CASRQGYEQYF. The DNA for the CDR3 is TGTGCCAGCCGACAGGGCTACGAGCAGTACTTC.

V and J are TRBV6-6 and TRBJ1-5, with D tentatively TRBD1 (5 bases). In germline, CDR1 is MNHNY, CDR2 SVGAGI (reference sequence). V was cut by 5 bases and J by 0 bases, with 11 bases left in between. This CDR3 contains 15 residues. CDR3 bases: TGTGCCAGCAGTCGAGACAGAAATAGCAATCAGCCCCAGCATTTT. It translates to CASSRDRNSNQPQHF.

V is TRBV4-3 and J is TRBJ1-2; 7 bases align to TRBD1. This CDR3 comprises 15 residues. Germline trimming cut 0 bases from V and 7 bases from J; bases unmatched to any gene: 8. Germline CDR1 is LGHNA and CDR2 is YSLEER. The CDR3 DNA sequence: TGCGCCAGCAGCCAAGAAGTTAGGGGGCGATTTGGCTACACCTTC. Translation gives CASSQEVRGRFGYTF.

This clone was seen only once. The gene calls are TRBV30 and TRBJ1-4, with 8 bases matching TRBD1. The CDR3 is 13 amino acids. Germline lookup yields CDR1 GTSNPN and CDR2 SVGIG (reference sequence). V lost 5 bases to trimming and J lost 2 bases; unmatched junction nucleotides: 1. The CDR3 DNA reads TGTGCCTGGGGGACAGGCACTAATGAAAAACTGTTTTTT. As protein: CAWGTGTNEKLFF.

J is TRBJ1-2 and V is TRBV2; D is unresolved. This CDR3 has 12 residues. Trimming removed 2 bases at V and 7 bases at J, with 8 bases between. Germline lookup yields CDR1 SNHLY and CDR2 FYNNEI. CDR3 sequence: CASSERSRGYTF. The CDR3 coding sequence is TGTGCCAGCAGTGAACGGTCCCGTGGCTACACCTTC.

The rearrangement joins TRBV6-5 to TRBJ1-2; 7 bases line up with TRBD1. The ends lost 9 bases at V and 8 bases at J; junction bases unmatched: 12. The CDR3 is 13 amino acids. Germline V gene data show CDR1 as MNHEY and CDR2 as SVGAGI. The CDR3 bases are TGTGCCAGTCGTGAAACAGGGGCACGGGGCTACACCTTC. This codes for CASRETGARGYTF.

The CDR3 sequence is CARSFYRGKSQPQHF. In DNA form, the CDR3 reads TGTGCCAGAAGCTTCTACAGGGGTAAGAGCCAGCCCCAGCATTTT. The chain has TRBV5-3 and TRBJ1-5; 7 bases match TRBD1. TRBV5-3 has ORF status, its function being uncertain. J gave up 7 bases and V 2 bases, and 9 bases lay outside the gene matches. The CDR3 consists of 15 residues.

This sequence joins TRBV18 and TRBJ2-7, with 7 bases aligning to TRBD2. The V segment lost 1 base and the J segment 6 bases; nucleotides outside the gene matches: 9. Looked up from germline, CDR1 is KGHSH and CDR2 is LQKENI. This CDR3 spans 15 amino acids. CDR3 protein: CASSPLALAQFEQYF. The CDR3 bases are TGTGCCAGCTCACCACTGGCACTAGCGCAATTCGAGCAGTACTTC.

The chain uses TRBV6-5 and TRBJ2-1, with TRBD2 identical over 13 bases. CDR1 is MNHEY and CDR2 is SVGAGI in the germline V gene. With V trimmed by 7 bases and J by 10 bases, 10 bases remained unmatched. The CDR3 spans 15 residues. The chain's CDR3 is CASTDSLAGGREQFF. The DNA for the CDR3 is TGTGCCAGCACCGATTCACTAGCGGGGGGGAGAGAGCAGTTCTTC.

This rearrangement joins TRBV30 to TRBJ1-2; D not resolved. The CDR3 is made up of 12 amino acids. The V end lost 5 bases, the J end lost 2 bases, and 9 bases lay between the germline ends. Germline loops: CDR1 GTSNPN, CDR2 SVGIG (reference sequence). Written as DNA, the CDR3 is TGTGCCTGGGTTCAGAAGAACTATGGCTACACCTTC. Its translation: CAWVQKNYGYTF. Based on the CDR3 plus reference TRBV30 and TRBJ1-2, the full variable domain is SQTIHQWPATLVQPVGSPLSLECTVEGTSNPNLYWYRQAAGRGLQLLFYSVGIGQISSEVPQNLSASRPQDRQFILSSKKLLLSDSGFYLCAWVQKNYGYTFGSGTRLTVV.

The rearrangement links TRBV29-1 to TRBJ2-5; 8 bases line up with TRBD2. Trimming at V came to 8 bases and at J to 5 bases, leaving 7 bases not matched to a gene. This CDR3 is 12 amino acids long. CDR1 is SQVTM, CDR2 ANQGSEA, per germline. The CDR3 sequence is CSHGAGDETQYF. The CDR3 DNA follows: TGCAGCCACGGAGCGGGAGACGAGACCCAGTACTTC.

The chain links TRBV30 to TRBJ2-5, with D perhaps TRBD1 (5 bases). Trimming removed 3 bases at V and 9 bases at J, with 14 bases between. The CDR3 is 12 amino acids. The germline V gene has CDR1 GTSNPN and CDR2 SVGIG (reference sequence). The DNA for the CDR3 is TGTGCCTGGAGCCCAGTCGGCAGGGCCCAGTACTTC. It translates to CAWSPVGRAQYF.

The rearrangement links TRBV5-6 to TRBJ1-4, with a possible D match to TRBD1 (6 bases). The CDR3 has 16 amino acids. V shed 0 bases and J shed 0 bases, with 9 bases lying between them. CDR1 SGHDT and CDR2 YYEEEE come from the germline V gene. The CDR3 DNA follows: TGTGCCAGCAGCTTGGTGGGGGACACAACTAATGAAAAACTGTTTTTT. It is translated as CASSLVGDTTNEKLFF.

A few counts support this clone. The CDR3 DNA is TGCGCCAGCAGCCAAGAATTGCCGCGCACTGAAGCTTTCTTT. Translating it yields CASSQELPRTEAFF. The chain employs TRBV4-1 and TRBJ1-1; no reliable D call. This CDR3 is 14 amino acids long. V was trimmed by 0 bases and J by 4 bases, leaving 9 bases between them. The germline gives CDR1 MGHRA, CDR2 YSYEKL.